This TCR beta chain was sequenced during a study of T-cell reconstitution after alpha-beta-depleted transplantation in children. Notes on the study in general: T-cell counts and diversity at one year following transplant were attributed mainly to newly produced T cells. Day-60 TCRbeta diversity that was high in some patients was derived from surviving recipient T cells and thymic progenitors. The origin of alpha-beta T cells about two months after transplant was reportedly several hundred expanded graft clones.

Trimming took 0 bases from V and 7 from J, leaving 21 bases between them. Germline values: CDR1 MNHEY, CDR2 SVGAGI. CDR3 length: 18 residues. Using unique molecular identifiers, the investigators prepared the TCRbeta library. TCRdb re-derived calls from the PCR reads in MiXCR, one entry per CDR3 protein. Of approximately 70,000 distinct CDR3 sequences in the sample, over 4.5% were seen once. This clonotype was detected many times. Its antigen remains unknown. The chain uses TRBV6-5 and TRBJ2-2; D may be TRBD1 or TRBD2 (7 bases each). This sequence originates from a boy under two years old who had a stem cell transplant for acute myeloid leukemia, so the T cells may come from the graft donor. Sequenced here: PBMCs, mostly from graft donor cells, sampled 180 days after TCRalphabeta/CD19-depleted stem cell transplant. The CDR3 loop is CASSYSGGGQMFNGELFF. DNA for the CDR3: TGTGCCAGCAGTTACTCGGGAGGGGGACAGATGTTTAACGGGGAGCTGTTTTTT.